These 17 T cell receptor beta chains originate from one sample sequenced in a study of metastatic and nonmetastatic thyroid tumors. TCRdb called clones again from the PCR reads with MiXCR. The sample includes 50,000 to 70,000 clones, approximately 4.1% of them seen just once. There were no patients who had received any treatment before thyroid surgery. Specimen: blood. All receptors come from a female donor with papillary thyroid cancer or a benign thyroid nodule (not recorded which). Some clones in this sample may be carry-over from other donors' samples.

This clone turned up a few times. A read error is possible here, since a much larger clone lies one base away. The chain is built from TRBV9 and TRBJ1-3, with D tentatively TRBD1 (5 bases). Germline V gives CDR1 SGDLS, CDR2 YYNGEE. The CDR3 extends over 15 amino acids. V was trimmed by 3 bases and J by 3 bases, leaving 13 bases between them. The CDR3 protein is CASSAPGTYGNTIYF. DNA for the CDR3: TGTGCCAGCAGCGCACCCGGGACCTATGGAAACACCATATATTTT.

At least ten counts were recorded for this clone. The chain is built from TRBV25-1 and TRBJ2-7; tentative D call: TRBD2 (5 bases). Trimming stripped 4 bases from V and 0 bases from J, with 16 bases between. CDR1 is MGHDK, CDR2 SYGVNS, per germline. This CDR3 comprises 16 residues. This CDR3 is CASSAWRQTSSYEQYF. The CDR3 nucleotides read TGTGCCAGCAGTGCTTGGAGGCAAACGAGCTCCTACGAGCAGTACTTC.

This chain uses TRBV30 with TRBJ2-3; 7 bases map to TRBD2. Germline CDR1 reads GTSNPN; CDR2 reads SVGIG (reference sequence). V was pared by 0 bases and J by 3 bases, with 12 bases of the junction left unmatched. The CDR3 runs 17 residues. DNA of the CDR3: TGTGCCTGGAGTGTGGCTCTAGTGGGAGGGCCGACAGATACGCAGTATTTT. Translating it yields CAWSVALVGGPTDTQYF.

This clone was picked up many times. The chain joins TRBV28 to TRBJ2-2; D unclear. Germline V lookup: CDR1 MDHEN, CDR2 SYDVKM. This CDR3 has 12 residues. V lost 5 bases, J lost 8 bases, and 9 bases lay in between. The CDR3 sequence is CASSPPTGELFF. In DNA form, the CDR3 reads TGTGCCAGCAGTCCACCAACAGGGGAGCTGTTTTTT.

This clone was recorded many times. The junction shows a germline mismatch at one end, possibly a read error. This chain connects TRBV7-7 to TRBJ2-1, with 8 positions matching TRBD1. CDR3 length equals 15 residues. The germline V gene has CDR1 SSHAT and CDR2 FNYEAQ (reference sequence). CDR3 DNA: TGTGCTAGCAGCTTATCGGACAGGGCTAAGGGGGAGCAGTTCTTC. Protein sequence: CASSLSDRAKGEQFF.

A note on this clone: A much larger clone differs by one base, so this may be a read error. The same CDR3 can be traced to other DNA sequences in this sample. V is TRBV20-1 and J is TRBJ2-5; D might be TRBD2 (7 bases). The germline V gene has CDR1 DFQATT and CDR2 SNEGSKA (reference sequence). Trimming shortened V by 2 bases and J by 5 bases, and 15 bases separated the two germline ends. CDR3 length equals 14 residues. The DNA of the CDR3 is TGCAGTGCTAGATTGGTGGGAGGGGGGGAGACCCAGTACTTC. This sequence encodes CSARLVGGGETQYF.

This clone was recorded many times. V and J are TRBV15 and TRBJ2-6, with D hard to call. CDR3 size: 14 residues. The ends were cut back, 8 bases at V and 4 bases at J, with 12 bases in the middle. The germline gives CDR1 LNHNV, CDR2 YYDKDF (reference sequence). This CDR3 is CATSLRQGANVLTF. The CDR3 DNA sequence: TGTGCCACCTCCCTCCGGCAAGGGGCCAACGTCCTGACTTTC.

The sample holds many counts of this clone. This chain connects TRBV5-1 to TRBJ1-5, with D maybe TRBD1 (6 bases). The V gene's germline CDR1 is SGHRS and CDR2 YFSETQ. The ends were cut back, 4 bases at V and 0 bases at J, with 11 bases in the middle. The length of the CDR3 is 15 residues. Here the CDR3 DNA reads TGCGCCAGCAGCACGACAGGAGATAGCAATCAGCCCCAGCATTTT. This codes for CASSTTGDSNQPQHF.

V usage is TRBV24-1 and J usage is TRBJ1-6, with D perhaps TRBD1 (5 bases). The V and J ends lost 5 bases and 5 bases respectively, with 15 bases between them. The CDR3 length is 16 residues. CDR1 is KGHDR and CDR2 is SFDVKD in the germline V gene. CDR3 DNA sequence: TGTGCCACCAGTGCGAGGAGGGCGGGGCATAATTCACCCCTCCACTTT. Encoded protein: CATSARRAGHNSPLHF.

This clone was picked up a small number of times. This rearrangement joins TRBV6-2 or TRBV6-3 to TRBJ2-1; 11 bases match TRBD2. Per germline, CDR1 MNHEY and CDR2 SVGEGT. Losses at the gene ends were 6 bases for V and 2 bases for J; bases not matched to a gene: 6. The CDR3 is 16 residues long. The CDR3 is CASRRLAGGAYNEQFF. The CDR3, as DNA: TGTGCCAGCAGGAGATTAGCGGGAGGGGCCTACAATGAGCAGTTCTTC.

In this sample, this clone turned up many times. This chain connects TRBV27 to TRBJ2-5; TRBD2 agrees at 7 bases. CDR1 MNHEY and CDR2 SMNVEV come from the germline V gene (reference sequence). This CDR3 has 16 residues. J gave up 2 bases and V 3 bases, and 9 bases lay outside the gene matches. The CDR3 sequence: CASSFRAGVRQETQYF. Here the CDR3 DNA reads TGTGCCAGCAGTTTCCGTGCGGGGGTTCGACAAGAGACCCAGTACTTC.

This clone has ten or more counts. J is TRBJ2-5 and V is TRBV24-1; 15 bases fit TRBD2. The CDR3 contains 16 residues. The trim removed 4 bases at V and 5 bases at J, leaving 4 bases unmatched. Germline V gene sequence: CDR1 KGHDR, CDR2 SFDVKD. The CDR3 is CATSEGTSGRRETQYF. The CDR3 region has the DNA TGTGCCACCAGTGAGGGGACTAGCGGGAGGCGGGAGACCCAGTACTTC.

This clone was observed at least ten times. CDR3 sequence (DNA): TGTGCCACCAGTGATTCTAGCGCCAGCTCCTACAATGAGCAGTTCTTC. It specifies CATSDSSASSYNEQFF. V and J are TRBV24-1 and TRBJ2-1; perhaps TRBD2 as D (6 bases). CDR1 and CDR2 (germline): KGHDR, SFDVKD. CDR3 length: 16 amino acids. Trimming cost V 2 bases and J 0 bases, with 10 bases left between them.

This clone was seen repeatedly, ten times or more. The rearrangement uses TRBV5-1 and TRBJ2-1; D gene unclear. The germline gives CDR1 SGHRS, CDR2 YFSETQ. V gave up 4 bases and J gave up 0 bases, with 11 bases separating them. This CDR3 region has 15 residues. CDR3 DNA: TGCGCCAGCAGCGGACCACGCAGCTCCTACAATGAGCAGTTCTTC. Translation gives CASSGPRSSYNEQFF.

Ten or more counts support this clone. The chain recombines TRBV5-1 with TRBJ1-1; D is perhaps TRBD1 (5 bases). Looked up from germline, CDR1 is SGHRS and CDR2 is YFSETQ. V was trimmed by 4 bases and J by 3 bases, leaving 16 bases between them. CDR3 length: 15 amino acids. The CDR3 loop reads CASSLGQGWDTEAFF. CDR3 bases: TGCGCCAGCAGCCTAGGGCAGGGATGGGACACTGAAGCTTTCTTT. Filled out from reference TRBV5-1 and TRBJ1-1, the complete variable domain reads KAGVTQTPRYLIKTRGQQVTLSCSPISGHRSVSWYQQTPGQGLQFLFEYFSETQRNKGNFPGRFSGRQFSNSRSEMNVSTLELGDSALYLCASSLGQGWDTEAFFGQGTRLTVV.

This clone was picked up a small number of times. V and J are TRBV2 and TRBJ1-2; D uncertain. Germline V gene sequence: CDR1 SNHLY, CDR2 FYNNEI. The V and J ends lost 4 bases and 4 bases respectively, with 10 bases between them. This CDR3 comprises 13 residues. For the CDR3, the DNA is TGTGCCAGCAGTGTGGTGGGAACCTATGGCTACACCTTC. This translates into CASSVVGTYGYTF.

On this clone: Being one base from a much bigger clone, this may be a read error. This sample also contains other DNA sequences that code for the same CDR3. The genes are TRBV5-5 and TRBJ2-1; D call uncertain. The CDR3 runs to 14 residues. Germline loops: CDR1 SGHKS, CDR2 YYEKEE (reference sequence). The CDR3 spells CASSSPLRYNEQFF. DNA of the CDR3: TGTGCCAGCAGCTCCCCCCTTCGTTACAACGAGCAGTTCTTC.